These 30 T cell receptor beta chains were all obtained from the same sample, sequenced in a study of blood T cell repertoires in COVID-19. TCRdb keeps only in-frame clones here, not all; method: immunoSEQ multiplex PCR. The table records 30,000 to 40,000 clones, around four fifths of them present only once. The sequencing sample was made of peripheral blood. The source of these receptors is a man between 60 and 70 years old with COVID-19, enrolled during active disease.

The chain has TRBV6-5 and TRBJ1-2, with a weak D call TRBD1 (5 bases). The CDR3 runs 13 residues. Germline V gene data show CDR1 as MNHEY and CDR2 as SVGAGI. Trimming took 0 bases from V and 7 from J, leaving 9 bases between them. CDR3 sequence: CASSYSPGFGYTF. DNA for the CDR3: TGTGCCAGCAGTTACTCACCAGGGTTTGGCTACACCTTC.

The V and J genes are TRBV5-4 and TRBJ2-2, with D possibly being TRBD2 (6 bases). This CDR3 has 14 amino acids. CDR1 and CDR2 (germline): SGHNT, YYREEE (reference sequence). The V gene lost 0 bases and the J gene lost 4 bases, with 7 bases spanning the gap. CDR3 in amino acids: CASSLVGGTGELFF. CDR3 DNA sequence: TGTGCCAGCAGCTTGGTCGGGGGCACCGGGGAGCTGTTTTTT.

The rearrangement links TRBV7-9 to TRBJ2-5; D possibly corresponds to TRBD1 (6 bases). Between the trimmed V and J ends, which lost 4 bases and 0 bases, there was a span of 15 bases. The CDR3 totals 16 residues. Germline values: CDR1 SEHNR, CDR2 FQNEAQ (reference sequence). CDR3 DNA sequence: TGTGCCAGCAGCTCCCCCGACAGGTCGTACCAAGAGACCCAGTACTTC. It yields the protein CASSSPDRSYQETQYF.

This clone was observed once. The gene calls are TRBV7-2 and TRBJ1-6; weak D call: TRBD1 (5 bases). The V end lost 5 bases, the J end lost 7 bases, and 18 bases lay between the germline ends. CDR3 length equals 16 residues. The V gene's germline CDR1 is SGHTA and CDR2 FQGNSA. The CDR3 reads CASSLNAGGTNSPLHF. In DNA, the CDR3 is TGTGCCAGCAGCCTGAATGCTGGGGGGACCAATTCACCCCTCCACTTT.

The chain joins TRBV30 to TRBJ1-3; 9 bases match TRBD1. This CDR3 contains 15 residues. CDR1 is GTSNPN and CDR2 is SVGIG in the germline V gene (reference sequence). V lost 1 base to trimming and J lost 0 bases; unmatched junction nucleotides: 1. The CDR3 here is CAWSGDRASGNTIYF. The CDR3 DNA sequence: TGTGCCTGGAGTGGGGACAGGGCCTCTGGAAACACCATATATTTT.

The rearrangement links TRBV7-2 to TRBJ2-7; D is possibly TRBD1 (7 bases). The CDR3 is made up of 15 amino acids. Germline loops: CDR1 SGHTA, CDR2 FQGNSA. Trimming pared 1 base from V and 1 base from J, leaving 11 bases between. CDR3 sequence: CASSLGAGGSYEQYF. The CDR3 coding sequence is TGTGCCAGCAGCTTAGGGGCAGGGGGGTCCTACGAGCAGTACTTC.

The V and J genes are TRBV2 and TRBJ2-5; no definite D call. The CDR3 sequence is 14 residues long. V was cut by 3 bases and J by 1 base, with 9 bases left in between. Germline V gene lookup returns CDR1 SNHLY and CDR2 FYNNEI. In DNA form, the CDR3 reads TGTGCCAGCAGTGAGTGGCTAGTCCAAGAGACCCAGTACTTC. Amino acids: CASSEWLVQETQYF.

The V and J genes are TRBV30 and TRBJ1-2; D is perhaps TRBD1 (5 bases). V lost 0 bases to trimming and J lost 8 bases, with 16 bases between them. The CDR3 length is 14 residues. Germline V gives CDR1 GTSNPN, CDR2 SVGIG (reference sequence). CDR3 in amino acids: CAWSVGEGSVGYTF. The CDR3 DNA reads as TGTGCCTGGAGTGTAGGGGAAGGTTCCGTGGGCTACACCTTC.

The chain is built from TRBV7-9 and TRBJ1-4; no clear D. The CDR3 consists of 15 residues. Per the germline V gene, CDR1 is SEHNR and CDR2 is FQNEAQ (reference sequence). V was trimmed by 7 bases and J by 4 bases, leaving 16 bases between them. The CDR3 sequence: CASTLSSNLNEKLFF. The CDR3 region has the DNA TGTGCCAGCACACTGTCGAGCAATCTTAATGAAAAACTGTTTTTT.

CDR3: CAWSLGTSGNTIYF. CDR3 nucleotide sequence: TGTGCCTGGAGTCTCGGGACATCTGGAAACACCATATATTTT. This chain uses TRBV30 with TRBJ1-3, with TRBD1 as a possible D gene (6 bases). Trimming left V 2 bases short and J 1 base short, with 9 bases between. CDR3 length: 14 residues. Germline lookup yields CDR1 GTSNPN and CDR2 SVGIG (reference sequence).

The genes are TRBV4-1 and TRBJ1-5, with TRBD1 matching over 8 bases. V lost 4 bases, J lost 7 bases, and 12 bases stayed unmatched. The CDR3 length is 16 residues. Per germline, CDR1 MGHRA and CDR2 YSYEKL. CDR3 sequence: CASSLTQGAEVQPQHF. The CDR3 DNA sequence: TGCGCCAGCAGCCTCACCCAGGGGGCAGAAGTCCAGCCCCAGCATTTT.

In nucleotides, the CDR3 is TGTGCCAGCAGCTGGGAGGTCGCCTTAAGTAATGAAAAACTGTTTTTT. Translating gives CASSWEVALSNEKLFF. V usage is TRBV7-2 and J usage is TRBJ1-4; D is uncertain. Germline values: CDR1 SGHTA, CDR2 FQGNSA. The ends were cut back, 4 bases at V and 4 bases at J, with 16 bases in the middle. CDR3 length: 16 amino acids.

The rearrangement links TRBV7-8 to TRBJ2-5; 9 nucleotides match TRBD2. The CDR3 totals 16 residues. Per the germline V gene, CDR1 is SGHVS and CDR2 is FQNEAQ. The V segment lost 1 base and the J segment 5 bases; nucleotides outside the gene matches: 8. CDR3 region: CASSLGAGGGHETQYF. The CDR3 DNA reads as TGTGCCAGCAGCTTAGGAGCGGGAGGAGGTCACGAGACCCAGTACTTC.

This rearrangement joins TRBV5-1 to TRBJ1-2, with D uncertain. The germline V and J ends were trimmed by 0 bases and 8 bases, with 11 bases remaining between them. CDR3 length: 13 amino acids. Germline CDR1 SGHRS, CDR2 YFSETQ. The CDR3 coding sequence is TGCGCCAGCAGCTTGGACGGAGTAGGCGGCTACACCTTC. Its protein is CASSLDGVGGYTF.

The rearrangement joins TRBV11-2 to TRBJ1-1; D not resolved. The CDR3 covers 14 residues. Germline CDR1 SGHAT, CDR2 FQNNGV. The V end was cut by 5 bases, the J end by 1 base, with 11 bases between. CDR3 in amino acids: CASSPRRGNTEAFF. The CDR3 nucleotides are TGTGCCAGCAGCCCCCGGAGAGGGAACACTGAAGCTTTCTTT.

This chain joins TRBV7-2 and TRBJ2-2; weak D call: TRBD1 (5 bases). This CDR3 has 15 residues. Germline V gene data show CDR1 as SGHTA and CDR2 as FQGNSA. The V end was cut by 5 bases, the J end by 7 bases, with 17 bases between. This chain's CDR3 is CASSPSAGFNGELFF. As DNA, the CDR3 is TGTGCCAGCAGCCCGAGCGCAGGGTTCAACGGGGAGCTGTTTTTT. The full variable domain, in which reference TRBV7-2 and TRBJ2-2 provide the parts outside the CDR3, is GAGVSQSPSNKVTEKGKDVELRCDPISGHTALYWYRQSLGQGLEFLIYFQGNSAPDKSGLPSDRFSAERTGGSVSTLTIQRTQQEDSAVYLCASSPSAGFNGELFFGEGSRLTVL.

V and J are TRBV10-3 and TRBJ1-2; a possible D gene is TRBD1 (6 bases). V lost 0 bases to trimming and J lost 5 bases, with 10 bases between them. Germline-derived CDR1 and CDR2 are ENHRY and SYGVKD. The CDR3 totals 14 residues. DNA for the CDR3: TGTGCCATCAGTGAGTCACAGGGCTTATATGGCTACACCTTC. Its translation: CAISESQGLYGYTF.

V is TRBV3-1 (or the pseudogene TRBV3-2) and J is TRBJ1-5; 8 nucleotides line up with TRBD1. This CDR3 contains 13 residues. Germline V lookup: CDR1 LGHDT, CDR2 YNNKEL (reference sequence). With V trimmed by 3 bases and J by 5 bases, 0 bases remained unmatched. As DNA, the CDR3 is TGTGCCAGCAGCCAGGACAGGGATCAGCCCCAGCATTTT. It is translated as CASSQDRDQPQHF.

V and J are TRBV6-5 and TRBJ2-7, with 7 bases fitting TRBD2. CDR3 length: 13 amino acids. With 7 bases clipped from V and 3 bases from J, the junction kept 6 bases outside the gene matches. Germline values: CDR1 MNHEY, CDR2 SVGAGI. CDR3 loop: CASIGLGNYEQYF. CDR3 nucleotides: TGTGCCAGCATAGGACTAGGGAACTACGAGCAGTACTTC.

The J gene is TRBJ1-4, the V gene TRBV5-4, with 7 bases lining up with TRBD1. With 3 bases clipped from V and 4 bases from J, the junction kept 3 bases outside the gene matches. This CDR3 has 14 residues. The germline CDR1 and CDR2 sequences are SGHNT and YYREEE (reference sequence). The CDR3 spells CASSSTGSNEKLFF. CDR3 nucleotide sequence: TGTGCCAGCAGCTCGACAGGGAGTAATGAAAAACTGTTTTTT.

This clone appeared a single time. This chain joins TRBV28 and TRBJ2-7, with a weak D call TRBD2 (6 bases). Trimming cost V 6 bases and J 6 bases, with 24 bases left between them. This CDR3 comprises 16 residues. Germline V gene sequence: CDR1 MDHEN, CDR2 SYDVKM. CDR3 bases: TGTGCCAGCAGCCCGGCGTCGGCAGGGAGGTTCTCCGAGCAGTACTTC. This translates into CASSPASAGRFSEQYF.

This clone has just a few counts. The V gene is TRBV28, the J gene TRBJ2-7, with D possibly matching TRBD1 (5 bases). From germline, CDR1 is MDHEN and CDR2 SYDVKM. This CDR3 spans 14 amino acids. Trimming cost V 5 bases and J 0 bases, with 11 bases left between them. CDR3 bases: TGTGCCAGCAGTCGCCAGGGTAGCTCCTACGAGCAGTACTTC. Its translation: CASSRQGSSYEQYF.

The rearrangement joins TRBV28 to TRBJ2-7; a possible D gene is TRBD1 (6 bases). The CDR3 runs 15 residues. V lost 4 bases and J 2 bases, leaving 15 bases between the germline ends. Looked up from germline, CDR1 is MDHEN and CDR2 is SYDVKM. As DNA, the CDR3 is TGTGCCAGCAGTTCCCTCCGGGACACCACCTACGAGCAGTACTTC. Encoded protein: CASSSLRDTTYEQYF.

This chain links TRBV3-1 (or the pseudogene TRBV3-2) with TRBJ1-4; D unclear. The ends were cut back, 1 base at V and 8 bases at J, with 8 bases in the middle. This CDR3 is built from 13 residues. The V gene's germline CDR1 is LGHDT and CDR2 YNNKEL (reference sequence). DNA of the CDR3: TGTGCCAGCAGCCAAGTGAGAAGAGAAAAACTGTTTTTT. Translated, it gives CASSQVRREKLFF.

V usage is TRBV5-1 and J usage is TRBJ2-2; 8 bases fit TRBD1. V trimming: 3 bases; J trimming: 1 base; junction bases outside the gene matches: 2. Germline V gives CDR1 SGHRS, CDR2 YFSETQ. The CDR3 contains 15 residues. The CDR3 DNA reads as TGCGCCAGCAGCTCGGGACAGGTGAACACCGGGGAGCTGTTTTTT. Amino acid sequence: CASSSGQVNTGELFF.

The rearrangement uses TRBV7-2 and TRBJ2-1; 12 bases align to TRBD2. In germline, CDR1 is SGHTA, CDR2 FQGNSA. V lost 0 bases and J lost 9; bases outside the gene matches: 6. CDR3 length: 16 amino acids. CDR3 bases: TGTGCCAGCAGCTTAGCGGCTAGCGGGAGGGGAGGTGAGCAGTTCTTC. Residues: CASSLAASGRGGEQFF.

The chain is built from TRBV12-3 or TRBV12-4 and TRBJ1-2; D not certain. This CDR3 spans 13 amino acids. The ends were cut back, 4 bases at V and 0 bases at J, with 6 bases in the middle. The CDR3 spells CASSSGANYGYTF. In DNA form, the CDR3 reads TGTGCCAGCAGTTCAGGTGCTAACTATGGCTACACCTTC.

This clone has more than one count but fewer than ten. V and J are TRBV5-4 and TRBJ2-7; D possibly corresponds to TRBD2 (6 bases). CDR3 length: 15 residues. Trimming left V 4 bases short and J 2 bases short, with 16 bases between. Germline V gives CDR1 SGHNT, CDR2 YYREEE (reference sequence). CDR3 protein: CASSNGLSRTYEQYF. Written as DNA, the CDR3 is TGTGCCAGCAGCAATGGACTATCTCGGACCTACGAGCAGTACTTC.

The CDR3 DNA reads TGTGCCAGCAGCTTAGACAGTTCGACCCAAGCTTTCTTT. It codes for CASSLDSSTQAFF. This chain joins TRBV7-2 and TRBJ1-1; D ambiguous. Trimming took 1 base from V and 9 from J, leaving 12 bases between them. There are 13 residues in the CDR3. Germline V lookup: CDR1 SGHTA, CDR2 FQGNSA.

J is TRBJ1-2 and V is TRBV12-3 or TRBV12-4; D is undetermined. The CDR3 contains 13 residues. V lost 4 bases and J lost 7, with 13 bases in between. Written as DNA, the CDR3 is TGTGCCAGCAGTTCCGGGGATTCTCTTGGCTACACCTTC. It yields the protein CASSSGDSLGYTF.